Shown below are 4 T cell receptor beta chains from a single sample sequenced in a study of cytomegalovirus exposure and HLA in healthy donors. Amplification used 60 Vbeta primers and 13 Jbeta primers. The repertoire was sequenced with immunoSEQ multiplex PCR; TCRdb's copy has only in-frame clones and lacks some. Here the sample spans about 140,000 clones, under 80% being singletons. Sequenced sample: PBMCs. Source of these receptors: a male donor in good health and CMV-seronegative.

This chain joins TRBV4-1 and TRBJ2-3; possibly TRBD2 for D (7 bases). The V end was cut by 4 bases, the J end by 6 bases, with 29 bases between. CDR3 length: 19 amino acids. Germline CDR1 is MGHRA and CDR2 is YSYEKL. CDR3 protein: CASSPAPVSRAGAGDTQYF. The CDR3 DNA is TGCGCCAGCAGCCCAGCACCCGTATCGAGGGCGGGGGCCGGGGATACGCAGTATTTT.

The chain recombines TRBV28 with TRBJ2-7, with D possibly TRBD2 on 6 matching bases. The CDR3 is 15 amino acids. V dropped 6 bases and J dropped 6 bases, with 21 bases sitting between them. CDR1 MDHEN and CDR2 SYDVKM come from the germline V gene. CDR3 sequence: CASRDSGTRRREQYF. In nucleotides, the CDR3 is TGTGCCAGCAGAGATTCCGGGACTCGACGCCGCGAGCAGTACTTC.

The chain has TRBV4-1 and TRBJ1-2, with TRBD1 matching 8 bases. CDR1 is MGHRA and CDR2 is YSYEKL in the germline V gene. The CDR3 has 15 residues. V lost 0 bases and J lost 2; bases outside the gene matches: 2. CDR3 loop: CASSQDPGGNYGYTF. CDR3 nucleotides: TGCGCCAGCAGCCAAGACCCAGGGGGCAACTATGGCTACACCTTC.

The genes are TRBV4-3 and TRBJ2-1; a possible D gene is TRBD2 (6 bases). CDR1 is LGHNA and CDR2 is YSLEER in the germline V gene. The CDR3 is made up of 14 amino acids. The V gene lost 1 base and the J gene lost 8 bases, with 12 bases spanning the gap. CDR3 sequence: CASSQGLVGHEQFF. The CDR3, as DNA: TGCGCCAGCAGCCAAGGACTAGTGGGCCATGAGCAGTTCTTC.